The T cell receptor (beta chain) described here comes from a study of T-cell reconstitution after alpha-beta-depleted transplantation in children. Preparation of the TCRbeta library used unique molecular identifiers. TCRdb fed the PCR reads into MiXCR, producing one record per CDR3 protein. The table has about 360,000 distinct CDR3 sequences, less than 15% seen once. This clonotype was detected a few times. This receptor was identified in a human donor who donated a stem cell graft to a child with Fanconi anemia. The specimen comprised PBMCs, sampled from the stem cell graft.

The CDR3 sequence is CASSLLTGWGHTEAFF. The CDR3 DNA is TGTGCCAGCAGCTTGTTAACAGGGTGGGGACACACTGAAGCTTTCTTT. The gene calls are TRBV5-6 and TRBJ1-1; the D gene is possibly TRBD1 (6 bases). The length of the CDR3 is 16 residues. V lost 1 base, J lost 3 bases, and 16 bases lay in between. Germline V gene sequence: CDR1 SGHDT, CDR2 YYEEEE.